Presented here are 16 T cell receptor beta chains from one specimen sequenced in a study of shared clonotypes between healthy human individuals. Profiling relied on immunoSEQ multiplex PCR, and the TCRdb table lists in-frame clones only, not all of them. The table has some 900,000 clones, around 80% seen once. The sample comprised memory CD4+ T cells sorted from blood. Sample subset: CD45RA-negative fraction. These receptors all stem from a man younger than 35 in good health.

The chain carries TRBV5-6 and TRBJ2-1; weak D call: TRBD1 (6 bases). The length of the CDR3 is 13 residues. Germline values: CDR1 SGHDT, CDR2 YYEEEE. The V gene lost 4 bases and the J gene lost 12 bases, with 17 bases spanning the gap. The CDR3 loop reads CASSLQGGKGQFF. The CDR3 DNA is TGTGCCAGCAGCCTACAGGGTGGGAAAGGGCAGTTCTTC. Complete variable domain (other parts from reference TRBV5-6 and TRBJ2-1): DAGVTQSPTHLIKTRGQQVTLRCSPKSGHDTVSWYQQALGQGPQFIFQYYEEEERQRGNFPDRFSGHQFPNYSSELNVNALLLGDSALYLCASSLQGGKGQFFGPGTRLTVL.

CDR3 sequence: CAWTSWGARDTGELFF. Here the CDR3 DNA reads TGTGCCTGGACCTCGTGGGGGGCGCGGGACACCGGGGAGCTGTTTTTT. This chain uses TRBV30 with TRBJ2-2; D may be TRBD1 or TRBD2 (6 bases each). CDR3 size: 16 residues. Germline CDR1 reads GTSNPN; CDR2 reads SVGIG (reference sequence). Deletions cut 4 bases from V and 3 bases from J, with 18 bases between. The entire variable domain, with the rest obtained from reference TRBV30 and TRBJ2-2, is as follows: SQTIHQWPATLVQPVGSPLSLECTVEGTSNPNLYWYRQAAGRGLQLLFYSVGIGQISSEVPQNLSASRPQDRQFILSSKKLLLSDSGFYLCAWTSWGARDTGELFFGEGSRLTVL.

This chain uses TRBV6-5 with TRBJ1-2; perhaps TRBD1 as D (5 bases). Per the germline V gene, CDR1 is MNHEY and CDR2 is SVGAGI. The CDR3 contains 15 residues. V lost 5 bases and J lost 7, with 20 bases in between. The CDR3: CASSRPGALRGGYTF. Here the CDR3 DNA reads TGTGCCAGCAGTCGCCCCGGGGCCCTCCGGGGTGGCTACACCTTC.

In regard to this clone: This same CDR3 is encoded by further DNA sequences in the sample. This chain links TRBV5-1 with TRBJ2-3, with unresolved D. The CDR3 totals 13 residues. CDR1 and CDR2 from the germline V gene are SGHRS and YFSETQ. V lost 3 bases and J lost 1, with 6 bases in between. The CDR3 nucleotides read TGCGCCAGCAGCTCACCGGGCACAGATACGCAGTATTTT. This sequence encodes CASSSPGTDTQYF.

This chain links TRBV30 with TRBJ2-1; TRBD2 matches 8 bases. V dropped 3 bases and J dropped 3; count of bases not matched to a gene: 7. The CDR3 has 15 residues. Germline values: CDR1 GTSNPN, CDR2 SVGIG (reference sequence). The CDR3 sequence is CAWRGGLGNYNEQFF. CDR3 sequence (DNA): TGTGCCTGGAGAGGGGGACTAGGGAACTACAATGAGCAGTTCTTC. The complete variable domain, with remaining parts taken from reference TRBV30 and TRBJ2-1, reads SQTIHQWPATLVQPVGSPLSLECTVEGTSNPNLYWYRQAAGRGLQLLFYSVGIGQISSEVPQNLSASRPQDRQFILSSKKLLLSDSGFYLCAWRGGLGNYNEQFFGPGTRLTVL.

The table lists this clone with a count of one. The chain carries TRBV5-4 and TRBJ1-1; no definite D call. The CDR3 runs 13 residues. V lost 5 bases and J lost 0, with 8 bases in between. Germline V gene lookup returns CDR1 SGHNT and CDR2 YYREEE (reference sequence). The CDR3 loop reads CASRSGMNTEAFF. CDR3 coding DNA: TGTGCCAGCAGGAGCGGTATGAACACTGAAGCTTTCTTT. Filled out from reference TRBV5-4 and TRBJ1-1, the complete variable domain reads ETGVTQSPTHLIKTRGQQVTLRCSSQSGHNTVSWYQQALGQGPQFIFQYYREEENGRGNFPPRFSGLQFPNYSSELNVNALELDDSALYLCASRSGMNTEAFFGQGTRLTVV.

This chain links TRBV25-1 with TRBJ2-6; D may be TRBD1 or TRBD2 (5 bases each). Germline loops: CDR1 MGHDK, CDR2 SYGVNS. CDR3 length: 15 residues. V lost 1 base and J 2 bases, leaving 6 bases between the germline ends. Here the CDR3 reads CASSEWGTGANVLTF. CDR3 DNA: TGTGCCAGCAGTGAATGGGGGACTGGGGCCAACGTCCTGACTTTC. Full variable domain (missing parts from reference TRBV25-1 and TRBJ2-6): EADIYQTPRYLVIGTGKKITLECSQTMGHDKMYWYQQDPGMELHLIHYSYGVNSTEKGDLSSESTVSRIRTEHFPLTLESARPSHTSQYLCASSEWGTGANVLTFGAGSRLTVL.

This chain joins TRBV10-3 and TRBJ2-1; possible D gene TRBD2, 5 bases. Trimming stripped 4 bases from V and 5 bases from J, with 12 bases between. Germline assignment: CDR1 ENHRY and CDR2 SYGVKD. There are 14 residues in the CDR3. CDR3 in amino acids: CAISGPRADNEQFF. CDR3 in DNA: TGTGCCATCAGTGGGCCCCGAGCGGACAATGAGCAGTTCTTC.

The rearrangement joins TRBV7-2 to TRBJ1-5, with unresolved D. Germline assignment: CDR1 SGHTA and CDR2 FQGNSA. V lost 1 base, J lost 9 bases, and 10 bases lay in between. CDR3 length equals 13 residues. The CDR3 reads CASSLGQPGPQHF. The DNA of the CDR3 is TGTGCCAGCAGCTTAGGCCAACCGGGGCCCCAGCATTTT.

The chain joins TRBV9 to TRBJ1-6; a weak D match, TRBD1 (6 bases). This CDR3 has 15 amino acids. Germline V CDR1 and CDR2: SGDLS, YYNGEE. V dropped 4 bases and J dropped 10 bases, with 18 bases sitting between them. CDR3 amino acids: CASSSGPEGGSPLHF. The CDR3 nucleotides read TGTGCCAGCAGCTCAGGACCCGAGGGGGGCTCACCCCTCCACTTT.

Details on this clone: No DNA is shown, since the ends of the CDR3 on it are uncertain; the CDR3 is the one TCRdb lists. V and J are TRBV5-1 and TRBJ1-1. Termini included, the CDR3 measures 14 amino acids. CDR1 and CDR2 (germline): SGHRS, YFSETQ. The CDR3 sequence is CASSFGPGDTEAFF.

This chain connects TRBV15 to TRBJ2-4; D is possibly TRBD2 (6 bases). The V gene lost 4 bases and the J gene lost 16 bases, with 17 bases spanning the gap. The CDR3 totals 12 residues. Germline-derived CDR1 and CDR2 are LNHNV and YYDKDF (reference sequence). CDR3 sequence: CATSTSGTGYYF. Written as DNA, the CDR3 is TGTGCCACCAGCACCTCCGGGACTGGTTATTACTTC.

The chain employs TRBV25-1 and TRBJ1-6; D not resolved. Looked up from germline, CDR1 is MGHDK and CDR2 is SYGVNS. The CDR3 totals 15 residues. Trimming cost V 2 bases and J 0 bases, with 5 bases left between them. The CDR3 loop reads CASSEGNSYNSPLHF. CDR3 nucleotide sequence: TGTGCCAGCAGTGAAGGGAACTCCTATAATTCACCCCTCCACTTT. Full variable domain (missing parts from reference TRBV25-1 and TRBJ1-6): EADIYQTPRYLVIGTGKKITLECSQTMGHDKMYWYQQDPGMELHLIHYSYGVNSTEKGDLSSESTVSRIRTEHFPLTLESARPSHTSQYLCASSEGNSYNSPLHFGNGTRLTVT.

V is TRBV6-1 and J is TRBJ2-3, with D perhaps matching TRBD2 (6 bases). Trimming took off 5 bases at V and 4 bases at J, with 13 bases between the two ends. This CDR3 has 14 amino acids. Germline-derived CDR1 and CDR2 are MNHNS and SASEGT. CDR3 region: CASSPSGLSDTQYF. Here the CDR3 DNA reads TGTGCCAGCAGTCCCAGCGGGTTGTCAGATACGCAGTATTTT.

The rearrangement uses TRBV29-1 and TRBJ2-7, with D uncertain. This CDR3 region has 14 residues. Germline CDR1 and CDR2: SQVTM and ANQGSEA. Trimming left V 1 base short and J 3 bases short, with 13 bases between. The CDR3 DNA reads TGCAGCGTTGAAGTATCCGGGTTAGGCTACGAGCAGTACTTC. Encoded protein: CSVEVSGLGYEQYF.

V is TRBV30 and J is TRBJ2-5; 8 bases are shared with TRBD1. Germline V gene sequence: CDR1 GTSNPN, CDR2 SVGIG (reference sequence). Germline trimming cut 0 bases from V and 4 bases from J; bases unmatched to any gene: 13. There are 17 residues in the CDR3. The CDR3 reads CAWSVRVSGDRRETQYF. The CDR3 nucleotides are TGTGCCTGGAGTGTACGGGTCTCTGGGGACAGGCGAGAGACCCAGTACTTC. The complete variable domain, with remaining parts taken from reference TRBV30 and TRBJ2-5, reads SQTIHQWPATLVQPVGSPLSLECTVEGTSNPNLYWYRQAAGRGLQLLFYSVGIGQISSEVPQNLSASRPQDRQFILSSKKLLLSDSGFYLCAWSVRVSGDRRETQYFGPGTRLLVL.